Below, 14 T cell receptor beta chains from the same sample are listed, as sequenced in a study of Ad26.COV2.S vaccination and SARS-CoV-2 variants. Treatment of the sample: some 19 received Ad26.COV2.S at low or high dose, single or two shots; about 5 received placebo; per-sample allocation not given. Samples were taken on day 63 after the first vaccine or placebo injection. Profiled with immunoSEQ multiplex PCR; TCRdb holds only in-frame clones, not every one. This table holds 350,000 to 500,000 clones, 80% to 95% found once. Sequenced material: peripheral blood, taken in a trial of Ad26.COV2.S vaccine versus placebo. The source of these receptors is a person aged 18 to 59 who received the Ad26.COV2.S COVID-19 vaccine or a placebo.

V usage is TRBV29-1 and J usage is TRBJ2-7, with D possibly matching TRBD2 (6 bases). V was shortened by 6 bases and J by 7 bases, with 16 bases between the two germline ends. The CDR3 spans 12 residues. Germline values: CDR1 SQVTM, CDR2 ANQGSEA. The CDR3: CSVTNGGIEQYF. DNA of the CDR3: TGCAGCGTCACCAACGGAGGGATAGAGCAGTACTTC.

The CDR3 nucleotides read TGCGCCAGCAGCTTGGCCCAGGGTTCCTACGAGCAGTACTTC. Its translation: CASSLAQGSYEQYF. V is TRBV5-1 and J is TRBJ2-7; perhaps TRBD1 as D (5 bases). Germline assignment: CDR1 SGHRS and CDR2 YFSETQ. CDR3 length: 14 residues. Trimming pared 0 bases from V and 1 base from J, leaving 8 bases between.

The chain couples TRBV30 to TRBJ2-3, with 11 bases matching TRBD2. The CDR3 extends over 15 amino acids. Trimming took 3 bases from V and 8 from J; bases not matched to a gene: 10. Germline V gene lookup returns CDR1 GTSNPN and CDR2 SVGIG (reference sequence). The CDR3 sequence: CAWSPTLAGGGTQYF. The CDR3 DNA is TGTGCCTGGAGCCCTACTCTAGCGGGAGGAGGTACGCAGTATTTT.

The chain joins TRBV4-3 to TRBJ1-6; D remains unclear. Germline V gene lookup returns CDR1 LGHNA and CDR2 YSLEER. The V gene lost 3 bases and the J gene lost 0 bases, with 6 bases spanning the gap. The CDR3 runs to 15 residues. The CDR3 is CASSQSLSYNSPLHF. The CDR3 coding sequence is TGCGCCAGCAGCCAGAGTCTCTCCTATAATTCACCCCTCCACTTT.

The chain has TRBV19 and TRBJ1-1, with D possibly TRBD1 on 5 matching bases. V gave up 7 bases and J gave up 4 bases, with 19 bases separating them. This CDR3 is 15 amino acids long. The germline CDR1 and CDR2 sequences are LNHDA and SQIVND (reference sequence). CDR3 loop: CASNGRKGIITEAFF. The CDR3, as DNA: TGTGCCAGTAACGGGCGGAAGGGGATAATCACTGAAGCTTTCTTT. Full variable domain (missing parts from reference TRBV19 and TRBJ1-1): DGGITQSPKYLFRKEGQNVTLSCEQNLNHDAMYWYRQDPGQGLRLIYYSQIVNDFQKGDIAEGYSVSREKKESFPLTVTSAQKNPTAFYLCASNGRKGIITEAFFGQGTRLTVV.

V is TRBV27 and J is TRBJ2-7; 7 nucleotides align to TRBD2. Germline trimming cut 6 bases from V and 3 bases from J; bases unmatched to any gene: 11. Germline V lookup: CDR1 MNHEY, CDR2 SMNVEV (reference sequence). The CDR3 is made up of 15 amino acids. The CDR3: CASREYRAGDYEQYF. The CDR3 DNA is TGTGCCAGCAGAGAATATAGGGCGGGAGACTACGAGCAGTACTTC.

J is TRBJ2-1 and V is TRBV15; 7 bases fit TRBD1. Germline V CDR1 and CDR2: LNHNV, YYDKDF (reference sequence). After removal of 2 bases from V and 6 bases from J, the junction contained 13 bases not matched to a gene. CDR3 length: 17 amino acids. The CDR3 loop is CATSRSKRDSFPNEQFF. In DNA form, the CDR3 reads TGTGCCACCAGCAGATCCAAACGGGACAGCTTTCCCAATGAGCAGTTCTTC.

This clone was seen a handful of times. The chain combines TRBV5-4 with TRBJ2-7, with 16 positions matching TRBD2. This CDR3 is 16 amino acids long. Germline trimming cut 4 bases from V and 6 bases from J; bases unmatched to any gene: 7. Looked up from germline, CDR1 is SGHNT and CDR2 is YYREEE (reference sequence). The CDR3 sequence: CASSAGLAGGPAEQYF. The CDR3 region has the DNA TGTGCCAGCAGCGCGGGACTAGCGGGAGGGCCCGCCGAGCAGTACTTC.

The chain couples TRBV7-2 to TRBJ2-7; no definite D call. The CDR3 spans 14 residues. Germline loops: CDR1 SGHTA, CDR2 FQGNSA. V lost 5 bases and J lost 5, with 16 bases in between. CDR3 nucleotides: TGTGCCAGCAGCCCCCCGAACCACCACGACGAGCAGTACTTC. It is translated as CASSPPNHHDEQYF.

This clone was observed a single time. This chain links TRBV30 with TRBJ1-6, with D hard to call. Germline V gives CDR1 GTSNPN, CDR2 SVGIG (reference sequence). CDR3 length equals 13 residues. The V gene lost 4 bases and the J gene lost 3 bases, with 7 bases spanning the gap. The CDR3 sequence is CAWTQNYNSPLHF. The CDR3 DNA reads TGTGCCTGGACACAGAACTATAATTCACCCCTCCACTTT.

The chain joins TRBV10-3 to TRBJ2-7, with 12 bases identical to TRBD1. CDR1 ENHRY and CDR2 SYGVKD come from the germline V gene. The CDR3 has 15 amino acids. The trim removed 8 bases at V and 4 bases at J, leaving 9 bases unmatched. CDR3 loop: CAIGLGTGGRYEQYF. The CDR3 bases are TGTGCCATCGGTCTGGGGACAGGGGGCCGGTACGAGCAGTACTTC.

The rearrangement joins TRBV6-1 to TRBJ2-2; 10 positions match TRBD2. V lost 4 bases to trimming and J lost 2 bases; unmatched junction nucleotides: 4. CDR1 is MNHNS and CDR2 is SASEGT in the germline V gene. The CDR3 loop spans 16 amino acids. In nucleotides, the CDR3 is TGTGCCAGCAGTGCGACTAGCGGGTATAACACCGGGGAGCTGTTTTTT. It is translated as CASSATSGYNTGELFF.

The chain joins TRBV7-9 to TRBJ1-2; perhaps TRBD1 as D (5 bases). V lost 2 bases to trimming and J lost 3 bases, with 19 bases between them. Germline V lookup: CDR1 SEHNR, CDR2 FQNEAQ (reference sequence). The CDR3 consists of 17 residues. CDR3 nucleotide sequence: TGTGCCAGCAGCTTATCCGAGCTGGGATGGGGGGACTATGGCTACACCTTC. Amino acid sequence: CASSLSELGWGDYGYTF.

V usage is TRBV19 and J usage is TRBJ1-1; 11 bases line up with TRBD1. The CDR3 is made up of 16 amino acids. Trimming cost V 4 bases and J 10 bases; bases outside gene matches: 14. From germline, CDR1 is LNHDA and CDR2 SQIVND (reference sequence). The CDR3 spells CASSNSWTGGPGSAFF. The CDR3 DNA sequence: TGTGCCAGTAGTAATTCCTGGACAGGGGGCCCGGGGTCAGCTTTCTTT.